This T cell receptor (beta chain) was identified during a study of a mutant IDH1 vaccine in newly diagnosed glioma. Study information: Patients were started on vaccination 4-6 weeks after radiotherapy alone, or with temozolomide cycles. Previous treatment comprised radiotherapy, temozolomide, or both, mostly both.

The CDR3 sequence is 15 residues long. V shed 3 bases and J 1 base; nucleotides not matched to a gene: 2. Germline V gene sequence: CDR1 KGHSH, CDR2 LQKENI. Of note for this clone: Its target is not known.

The method was immunoSEQ multiplex PCR; TCRdb's version includes in-frame clones alone and lacks a portion of them. The sample lists some 66,000 clones, approximately 81% occurring once. Regarding time point: week 35, safety follow-up. In every dose of vaccine, 300 ug of mutant IDH1 20-mer peptide was given alongside topical imiquimod. The chain has TRBV18 and TRBJ2-3, with 9 bases identical to TRBD1. This sequence originates from a man aged 25 to 45 with glioma. Source: PBMCs, taken from a glioma patient whose treatment included an IDH1 peptide vaccine. CDR3 amino acids: CASSPDRGRTDTQYF. CDR3 bases: TGTGCCAGCTCACCGGACAGGGGACGCACAGATACGCAGTATTTT.